The clone carrying this T cell receptor beta chain was seen a handful of times. With approximately 470 ng total RNA as template and a constant-region primer, TCR beta cDNA was made. Each TCR beta library was derived from three nested multiplex PCR rounds that employed slightly modified ARM-PCR. TCRdb fed the multiplex PCR reads into MiXCR, producing one record per CDR3 protein. The sample carries under 150,000 distinct CDR3 sequences, roughly 75% recorded once. This sample is part of a study of tumor-infiltrating lymphocytes in primary liver carcinoma. The tissue used was unsorted bulk material of about 19-33 mg. RNA and DNA were co-extracted from it with the AllPrep DNA/RNA mini kit. The specimen sequenced was tumor-adjacent normal liver tissue. This clonotype was sampled from a woman aged 55-75 years with primary liver carcinoma and hepatitis B virus infection.

The CDR3 sequence is CASSPRTDHSNQPQHF. CDR3 coding DNA: TGTGCCAGCAGCCCTAGGACAGACCATAGTAATCAGCCCCAGCATTTT. The rearrangement uses TRBV11-3 and TRBJ1-5, with D maybe TRBD1 (6 bases). The V gene lost 5 bases and the J gene lost 4 bases, with 18 bases spanning the gap. Germline loops: CDR1 SGHNT, CDR2 YENEEA. This CDR3 has 16 amino acids.